The present entry profiles one T cell receptor beta chain with its context. Germline loops: CDR1 ENHRY, CDR2 SYGVKD. The CDR3 is made up of 10 amino acids. V was pared by 3 bases and J by 9 bases, with 3 bases between. The sample is drawn from a study of PD-1 and CTLA-4 blockade in melanoma. The data were produced by immunoSEQ multiplex PCR, yet TCRdb's version contains in-frame clones alone and is incomplete. Of approximately 33,000 clones listed, approximately 90% were seen once; the top ten hold approximately 8%. This TCR derives from a human donor with melanoma. Here the sequenced sample was CD8+ T cells from peripheral blood, taken from a patient given anti-PD-1 treatment. J is TRBJ2-1 and V is TRBV10-3; D not resolved. The CDR3 region has the DNA TGTGCCATCAGTGAAAGTGAGCAGTTCTTC. Translation: CAISESEQFF.